These T cell receptor beta chains were read from a single sample in a study of blood T cell repertoires in COVID-19. Measured with immunoSEQ multiplex PCR; TCRdb has only the in-frame clones, and not every one. The sample lists 150,000 to 200,000 clones; around nine tenths were seen once. Sequencing input: peripheral blood. The receptors here all came from a woman in her 70s with COVID-19, enrolled during active disease. The CDR3 runs from the conserved cysteine through the conserved F or W. The D gene is left open where the match is weak.

V gene	J gene	D gene	CDR3 protein	CDR3 DNA
TRBV10-3	TRBJ1-4	TRBD1	CAISGDRDGEKLFF	TGTGCCATCAGTGGGGACAGGGACGGTGAAAAACTGTTTTTT
TRBV4-1	TRBJ1-1	.	CATRRERETEAFF	TGCGCCACCCGGCGGGAGAGGGAGACTGAAGCTTTCTTT
TRBV5-6	TRBJ1-4	.	CASSLRVMPEKLFF	TGTGCCAGCAGCTTGCGGGTGATGCCCGAAAAACTGTTTTTT
TRBV11-2	TRBJ2-7	.	CASSPGDSGVRQYF	TGTGCCAGCAGCCCCGGGGATTCCGGGGTACGGCAGTACTTC
TRBV3-1/TRBV3-2	TRBJ2-7	TRBD2	CASSRLAGGTYEQYF	TGTGCCAGCAGCAGGTTGGCGGGGGGGACCTACGAGCAGTACTTC
TRBV5-1	TRBJ1-4	TRBD1	CASSQGQGEKLFF	TGCGCCAGCAGCCAAGGACAGGGTGAAAAACTGTTTTTT
TRBV18	TRBJ1-4	TRBD1	CASSPRTGTNEKLFF	TGTGCCAGCTCACCAAGGACAGGGACTAATGAAAAACTGTTTTTT
TRBV5-1	TRBJ1-6	.	CASSSNNSPLHF	TGCGCCAGCAGCAGCAATAATTCACCCCTCCACTTT
TRBV30	TRBJ1-5	TRBD1	CAWSTGEQYQPQHF	TGTGCCTGGAGCACAGGGGAACAATATCAGCCCCAGCATTTT
TRBV30	TRBJ2-1	TRBD1	CAWAQPGQYNEQFF	TGTGCCTGGGCCCAGCCGGGACAGTACAATGAGCAGTTCTTC
TRBV28	TRBJ1-5	.	CASSFRGRGNQPQHF	TGTGCCAGCAGTTTTCGGGGGAGAGGCAATCAGCCCCAGCATTTT